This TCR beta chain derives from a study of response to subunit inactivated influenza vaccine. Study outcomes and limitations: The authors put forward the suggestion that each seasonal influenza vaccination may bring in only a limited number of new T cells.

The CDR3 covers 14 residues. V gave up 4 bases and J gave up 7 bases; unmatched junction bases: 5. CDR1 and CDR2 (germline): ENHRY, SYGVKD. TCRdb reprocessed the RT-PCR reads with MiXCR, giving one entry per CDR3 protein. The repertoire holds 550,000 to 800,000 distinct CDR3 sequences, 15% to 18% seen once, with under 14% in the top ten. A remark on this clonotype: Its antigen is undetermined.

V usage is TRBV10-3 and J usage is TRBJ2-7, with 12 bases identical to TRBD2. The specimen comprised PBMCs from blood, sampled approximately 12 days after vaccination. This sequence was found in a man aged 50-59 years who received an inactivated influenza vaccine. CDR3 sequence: CAISGTSGVWEQYF. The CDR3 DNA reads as TGTGCCATCAGTGGGACTAGCGGGGTGTGGGAGCAGTACTTC.